Listed below are T cell receptor beta chains from one sample, sequenced in a study of read filtering for tumor transcriptome and immune sequencing. TCRdb passed the reads through MiXCR, listing each CDR3 protein once. The sample shows roughly 90,000 distinct CDR3 sequences, approximately 13% of them seen only once. The source material was a population of CD138-negative cells sorted from bone marrow. Receptor source: a donor aged 40 or older with multiple myeloma. The CDR3 runs from the conserved cysteine through the conserved F or W. A D gene is named only where the DNA matches it firmly.

V gene	D gene	J gene	CDR3 protein
TRBV3-1	TRBD2	TRBJ2-7	CASSLAGEQYF
TRBV6-5	TRBD1	TRBJ2-3	CASKPGQAADTQYF
TRBV5-1	TRBD2	TRBJ2-5	CASSLTGTNKETQYF
TRBV4-2	NA	TRBJ2-1	CASSQDGNNEQFF
TRBV6-6	NA	TRBJ2-7	CASSPARGRNEQYF
TRBV6-5	NA	TRBJ1-5	CATGLQVNQPQHF
TRBV7-9	NA	TRBJ1-3	CASSPRGHLSGNTIYF
TRBV6-1	NA	TRBJ2-5	CASSGPFERAPETQYF
TRBV27	NA	TRBJ2-7	CASSSTSGVHEQYF
TRBV19	NA	TRBJ2-7	CASSIDLTGRFSYEQYF
TRBV29-1	TRBD2	TRBJ2-3	CSVAATGSGSRTDTQYF
TRBV28	TRBD2	TRBJ2-1	CASRPLKSGSLLGNGQFF
TRBV28	NA	TRBJ1-1	CASTRAFRQEEVTEAFF
TRBV20-1	NA	TRBJ2-1	CSATSRLQGNVYNEQFF
TRBV29-1	TRBD2	TRBJ2-1	CSVERAGGRNEQFF
TRBV5-5	NA	TRBJ2-2	CASSSTPNTGELFF
TRBV30	TRBD1	TRBJ2-7	CAWSPDREPYEQYF
TRBV29-1	NA	TRBJ2-3	CSVLQGDTQYF
TRBV20-1	TRBD2	TRBJ2-1	CSANNFRAGDGSNEQFF
TRBV2	NA	TRBJ2-1	CASTNRASYNEQFF
TRBV29-1	NA	TRBJ2-1	CSVPRAQSGNGQFF
TRBV12-3/TRBV12-4	NA	TRBJ1-5	CASSLDNQPQHF
TRBV5-1	NA	TRBJ2-2	CASAPGIGHTGELFF
TRBV27	TRBD2	TRBJ2-1	CASSFSIIAGGEQFF
TRBV5-1	TRBD2	TRBJ2-7	CASATAGDVNEQYF
TRBV2	NA	TRBJ1-3	CASSVPGNTIYF
TRBV5-4	TRBD1	TRBJ2-1	CASSYGQGEQFF
TRBV5-5	TRBD2	TRBJ2-3	CASSLGLAGGGADTQYF
TRBV19	NA	TRBJ2-2	CASKLVLNTGELFF